This TCR beta chain was captured by sequencing in a study of blood T cells in healthy people across ages. The CDR3 is 15 amino acids. V lost 2 bases to trimming and J lost 6 bases, with 17 bases between them. Germline-derived CDR1 and CDR2 are SGHTA and FQGNSA. The sample holds a few counts of this clonotype. No antigen is known for it. The donors, aged 6 to 90, were healthy Caucasians from Russia. With a J-beta primer mix and a sample-barcoded 5' primer, a second PCR ran 7 to 11 cycles. TCRdb itself ran the 5' RACE reads through MiXCR, one entry per CDR3 protein. The sample records approximately 800,000 distinct CDR3 sequences, approximately 24% being singletons. Study-wide findings and caveats: Compared with aged donors, long-lived donors showed fewer expanded clones, suggesting selection.

These data also formed part of another study, on T cells of mothers and their children. That study reports: All extracted RNA went into cDNA synthesis, approximately 1.4 ug per 15 ul. Relative to unrelated pairs, biologically related mother-child dyads exhibited marginally greater, non-significant overlap.

This TCR was recovered from a boy aged 5-17 years in good health. The rearrangement joins TRBV7-2 to TRBJ2-7, with a weak D call TRBD2 (6 bases). Sequenced sample: blood. CDR3 sequence reads: CASSLLRGLGIEQYF. CDR3 nucleotide sequence: TGTGCCAGCAGCTTATTGCGGGGCCTTGGTATCGAGCAGTACTTC.